The clone carrying this T cell receptor beta chain appeared a few times. Its target is unknown. The germline CDR1 and CDR2 sequences are SGHVS and FNYEAQ. CDR3 length: 16 amino acids. Trimming stripped 4 bases from V and 1 base from J, with 15 bases between. The sample is drawn from a study of T cell repertoires in cytomegalovirus infection. Study-wide background: The public TCR beta signatures pointed to both CMV infection and matching HLA type. General study points: The cumulative frequency of public TCR beta families distinguished individuals who carried CMV together with the relevant HLA.

TCRdb used MiXCR to reprocess the reads, holding one entry per CDR3 protein. The data contain 700,000 to 850,000 distinct CDR3 sequences, around a third of them singletons. The sequenced sample was cultured CD8+ T cells from PBMCs, obtained from culture after CMV antigen stimulation. The V call is TRBV7-6, the J call TRBJ2-3, with D possibly called TRBD1 or TRBD2 (6 bases each). The source is a human donor in good health (CMV status not recorded). Some clones in this sample may be carry-over from other donors' samples. CDR3 in DNA: TGTGCCAGCAGCTCCCCGGAGGGGGTTGGCACAGATACGCAGTATTTT. Encoded protein: CASSSPEGVGTDTQYF.